One sample yielded the 3 T cell receptor beta chains listed below, sequenced in a study of Graves' ophthalmopathy and Graves' hyperthyroidism (dated by TCRdb to the late 2010s). The sequencing machine was an Illumina HiSeq 2000. For repertoire sequencing, TCR beta CDR3 regions were amplified from RNA transcripts. The first round of RT-PCR was done with HTBI primers and the Qiagen OneStep RT-PCR kit, and was followed by a second round of multiplex PCR, then size selection and purification. TCRdb itself trimmed the public reads at Q25 with fastp, ran MiXCR and retained productive beta chains. Identical CDR3 protein sequences are pooled into one entry, listed with their most common genes and DNA. In all, the sample holds 210,000 or so distinct CDR3 sequences, and 25% to 30% of those were seen once. The top ten constitute about 9.3% of the sample. Sequencing was done on a sample of peripheral blood. These receptors all come from a man aged 50 to 59 with Graves' ophthalmopathy. Donor details come from another sample of the same person, matched by shared clones.

CDR3 nucleotide sequence: TGTGCCAGCAACGCCGGGACAGGGATGCATTCACCCCTCCACTTT. This sequence encodes CASNAGTGMHSPLHF. The chain employs TRBV28 and TRBJ1-6, with 9 bases matching TRBD1. This CDR3 comprises 15 residues. The V segment lost 7 bases and the J segment 8 bases; nucleotides outside the gene matches: 9. Germline lookup yields CDR1 MDHEN and CDR2 SYDVKM.

The chain carries TRBV25-1 and TRBJ1-2; tentative D call: TRBD1 (5 bases). The V gene's germline CDR1 is MGHDK and CDR2 SYGVNS. The ends were cut back, 4 bases at V and 5 bases at J, with 11 bases in the middle. This CDR3 spans 13 amino acids. CDR3 region: CASSGGTQYGYTF. CDR3 nucleotide sequence: TGTGCCAGCAGTGGCGGGACTCAGTATGGCTACACCTTC.

This clonotype was observed a few times. J is TRBJ2-7 and V is TRBV6-2 or TRBV6-3; D possibly matches TRBD1 or TRBD2 (5 bases each). Germline lookup yields CDR1 MNHEY and CDR2 SVGEGT. The CDR3 runs 14 residues. The ends were cut back, 3 bases at V and 2 bases at J, with 11 bases in the middle. The CDR3 protein is CASSYSPGPYEQYF. The CDR3, as DNA: TGTGCCAGCAGTTATTCTCCGGGACCCTACGAGCAGTACTTC.